This T cell receptor beta chain was identified during a study of T cells in Graves' hyperthyroidism and ophthalmopathy. Study results and caveats: Ophthalmopathy prediction by the model preceded onset by a median approximately 5.9 months.

Authors of the study amplified TCR beta CDR3 regions from RNA transcripts. The primer set for the first-round RT-PCR of the TCR CDR3 was HTBI. Each CDR3 protein is one row after TCRdb ran MiXCR on the multiplex PCR reads. The table has around 300,000 distinct CDR3 sequences, 12% to 15% seen once; the top ten hold roughly 35%. V was trimmed by 6 bases and J by 3 bases, leaving 11 bases between them. The CDR3 totals 13 residues. Germline CDR1 is LNHDA and CDR2 is SQIVND (reference sequence). In this sample, this clonotype turned up many times. As yet, its antigen is unknown. This TCR was recovered from a woman aged 35 to 49 with Graves' ophthalmopathy. The source material was blood. The rearrangement uses TRBV19 and TRBJ2-5; D is perhaps TRBD1 or TRBD2 (5 bases each). The DNA of the CDR3 is TGTGCCAGTAGGAAGATGGGGGAAGAGACCCAGTACTTC. Protein product: CASRKMGEETQYF.